Below are 22 T cell receptor beta chains sequenced from a single sample in a study of T-cell memory formation after mild COVID-19 (dated by TCRdb to the early 2020s). Library preparation was by 5' RACE. Sequencing took place on an Illumina NovaSeq 6000. TCRdb took the public reads, trimmed them with fastp at Q25, ran MiXCR for clone calling and kept in-frame beta chains. Entries are consolidated by CDR3 protein sequence, retaining the most common genes and DNA. Within this sample are 350,000 to 550,000 distinct CDR3 sequences, with approximately 19% of them counted one time only. Jointly, the top ten make up roughly 21% of the sample. The specimen sequenced was PBMCs or a T cell subset sorted from them (not recorded which). The receptors stem from a man aged 18 to 30 who had mild COVID-19 (a few samples of this study predate the infection). The sample titles of this study are shuffled in the database, so cell type and time point are left out; the donor was told from shared clones.

This sequence joins TRBV3-1 and TRBJ1-1; D is possibly TRBD1 (5 bases). Trimming stripped 0 bases from V and 0 bases from J, with 11 bases between. This CDR3 has 16 residues. Germline-derived CDR1 and CDR2 are LGHDT and YNNKEL (reference sequence). CDR3 bases: TGTGCCAGCAGCCAAGAAGGTGGGGGTATGAACACTGAAGCTTTCTTT. This translates into CASSQEGGGMNTEAFF.

This clonotype showed up many times. The chain recombines TRBV3-1 with TRBJ1-1, with 9 bases aligning to TRBD1. After removal of 5 bases from V and 2 bases from J, the junction contained 3 bases not matched to a gene. This CDR3 is built from 14 residues. Germline values: CDR1 LGHDT, CDR2 YNNKEL (reference sequence). The CDR3 reads CASSRTGGNTEAFF. CDR3 nucleotides: TGTGCCAGCAGCAGAACAGGGGGCAACACTGAAGCTTTCTTT.

The chain couples TRBV7-9 to TRBJ1-5, with no clear D. Deletions cut 0 bases from V and 7 bases from J, with 7 bases between. CDR1 and CDR2 from the germline V gene are SEHNR and FQNEAQ (reference sequence). This CDR3 spans 13 amino acids. CDR3 region: CASSLAYSQPQHF. In nucleotides, the CDR3 is TGTGCCAGCAGCTTAGCGTACTCCCAGCCCCAGCATTTT.

A few counts support this clonotype. CDR3 protein: CASSPSGDYEQYF. The CDR3 DNA follows: TGTGCCAGCAGCCCCAGCGGGGACTACGAGCAGTACTTC. The chain joins TRBV7-8 to TRBJ2-7; TRBD2 aligns across 7 bases. The length of the CDR3 is 13 residues. Trimming at V came to 5 bases and at J to 3 bases, leaving 4 bases not matched to a gene. The germline V gene has CDR1 SGHVS and CDR2 FQNEAQ.

This clonotype showed up many times. This chain connects TRBV5-4 to TRBJ2-1; D uncertain. Germline V gene sequence: CDR1 SGHNT, CDR2 YYREEE (reference sequence). The CDR3 spans 15 residues. The germline V and J ends were trimmed by 4 bases and 8 bases, with 19 bases remaining between them. CDR3 residues: CASSRASVGGDEQFF. CDR3 nucleotides: TGTGCCAGCAGCCGGGCCTCGGTAGGTGGCGATGAGCAGTTCTTC.

V usage is TRBV7-8 and J usage is TRBJ1-6; D is undetermined. This CDR3 contains 13 residues. The V gene's germline CDR1 is SGHVS and CDR2 FQNEAQ. V was trimmed by 10 bases and J by 12 bases, leaving 19 bases between them. For the CDR3, the DNA is TGTGCCACGACAACGGGAGGAGGTGTACCCCTCCACTTT. Translation gives CATTTGGGVPLHF.

This clonotype was seen more than once but under ten times. The chain has TRBV21-1 and TRBJ1-6; the table gives TRBD1 as D, unverified against the DNA. TRBV21-1 is a pseudogene segment. This CDR3 region has 16 residues. CDR3 DNA sequence: TGTGCCAGCATCGGGGCCCCGGGACCCGATAATTCACCCCTCCACTTT. It encodes CASIGAPGPDNSPLHF.

The genes are TRBV5-1 and TRBJ1-1; perhaps TRBD1 as D (5 bases). This CDR3 has 15 residues. V dropped 2 bases and J dropped 0 bases, with 11 bases sitting between them. The germline CDR1 and CDR2 sequences are SGHRS and YFSETQ. The CDR3 DNA reads as TGCGCCAGCAGCTTCATAACAGGCATGAACACTGAAGCTTTCTTT. Its protein product is CASSFITGMNTEAFF.

V usage is TRBV7-2 and J usage is TRBJ2-3; a weak D match, TRBD2 (6 bases). The V end lost 4 bases, the J end lost 0 bases, and 17 bases lay between the germline ends. The CDR3 sequence is 17 residues long. Germline V gene lookup returns CDR1 SGHTA and CDR2 FQGNSA. CDR3 residues: CASSSPVAEASTDTQYF. The CDR3 DNA sequence: TGTGCCAGCAGCTCCCCAGTAGCGGAGGCTAGCACAGATACGCAGTATTTT.

This clonotype was counted at least ten times. The V and J genes are TRBV9 and TRBJ2-5; D is uncertain. Germline CDR1 SGDLS, CDR2 YYNGEE. Deletions cut 0 bases from V and 2 bases from J, with 8 bases between. This CDR3 has 14 residues. The CDR3 here is CASSVGRAQETQYF. DNA for the CDR3: TGTGCCAGCAGCGTAGGTCGAGCGCAAGAGACCCAGTACTTC.

This clonotype was picked up one time. The V gene is TRBV7-8, the J gene TRBJ2-5; D not resolved. Between the trimmed V and J ends, which lost 2 bases and 5 bases, there was a span of 15 bases. The germline gives CDR1 SGHVS, CDR2 FQNEAQ. This CDR3 contains 15 residues. CDR3 in DNA: TGTGCCAGCAGCTTATTGATACGGGTAGGGGAGACCCAGTACTTC. This encodes CASSLLIRVGETQYF.

This clonotype was observed many times. The rearrangement uses TRBV9 and TRBJ2-7; no definite D call. Deletions cut 0 bases from V and 7 bases from J, with 5 bases between. Germline V lookup: CDR1 SGDLS, CDR2 YYNGEE. The CDR3 totals 11 residues. The CDR3 sequence: CASSVVGEQYV. CDR3 bases: TGTGCCAGCAGCGTAGTGGGGGAGCAGTACGTC.

This sequence joins TRBV28 and TRBJ1-2; 7 positions agree with TRBD1. CDR3 size: 13 residues. CDR1 and CDR2 (germline): MDHEN, SYDVKM. V shed 8 bases and J 2 bases; nucleotides not matched to a gene: 5. CDR3 sequence: CASQDRRNYGYTF. The CDR3, as DNA: TGTGCCAGCCAGGACAGGAGAAACTATGGCTACACCTTC.

This clonotype has just a few counts. The rearrangement links TRBV4-1 to TRBJ2-1, with D possibly matching TRBD2 (5 bases). Germline V gene sequence: CDR1 MGHRA, CDR2 YSYEKL. Deletions cut 0 bases from V and 5 bases from J, with 20 bases between. CDR3 size: 18 residues. The CDR3 sequence is CASSQEGVIPRLDNEQFF. DNA for the CDR3: TGCGCCAGCAGCCAAGAGGGAGTAATCCCCAGACTGGACAATGAGCAGTTCTTC.

The chain joins TRBV10-2 to TRBJ2-7; possible D gene TRBD1, 6 bases. The CDR3 is 15 amino acids. V lost 3 bases, J lost 2 bases, and 14 bases lay in between. Per the germline V gene, CDR1 is WSHSY and CDR2 is SAAADI. The CDR3 protein is CASSDLPQGPYEQYF. The CDR3 nucleotides read TGCGCCAGCAGTGACCTCCCACAGGGTCCCTACGAGCAGTACTTC.

This chain connects TRBV6-5 to TRBJ1-3; D perhaps matches TRBD1 (6 bases). Trimming took 5 bases from V and 4 from J, leaving 12 bases between them. The CDR3 length is 14 residues. Germline CDR1 reads MNHEY; CDR2 reads SVGAGI. In DNA form, the CDR3 reads TGTGCCAGCAGTCCCCGGACAGCGGGAAACACCATATATTTT. Its translation: CASSPRTAGNTIYF.

This clonotype was seen repeatedly, ten times or more. The genes are TRBV4-1 and TRBJ1-1; no firm D call. From germline, CDR1 is MGHRA and CDR2 YSYEKL. Trimming cost V 0 bases and J 9 bases, with 26 bases left between them. The CDR3 is 18 amino acids. The DNA of the CDR3 is TGCGCCAGCAGCCAAGACAGGCCCGATCGCTACCCGTACTTTAAAGCTTTCTTT. This encodes CASSQDRPDRYPYFKAFF.

The rearrangement joins TRBV7-3 to TRBJ2-6; 8 nucleotides line up with TRBD2. The germline gives CDR1 SGHTA, CDR2 FQGTGA. J lost 0 bases, V lost 4 bases, and 2 bases had no gene match. The CDR3 sequence is 16 residues long. Written as DNA, the CDR3 is TGTGCCAGCAGCTCCGCGGGGGGCTCTGGGGCCAACGTCCTGACTTTC. It translates to CASSSAGGSGANVLTF.

This clonotype was detected only a few times. V gene TRBV5-1 combines with J gene TRBJ2-3, with D unresolved. V dropped 2 bases and J dropped 4 bases, with 5 bases sitting between them. This CDR3 contains 12 residues. Germline CDR1 and CDR2: SGHRS and YFSETQ. CDR3 protein: CASSFGSDTQYF. In DNA, the CDR3 is TGCGCCAGCAGCTTCGGGTCAGATACGCAGTATTTT.

There are many counts of this clonotype. The gene calls are TRBV7-2 and TRBJ2-6; a weak D match, TRBD1 (5 bases). The CDR3 is 15 residues long. Trimming shortened V by 0 bases and J by 4 bases, and 7 bases separated the two germline ends. Germline CDR1 is SGHTA and CDR2 is FQGNSA. The CDR3 DNA reads as TGTGCCAGCAGCTTAGCAGGGGCCGGGGCCAACGTCCTGACTTTC. Encoded protein: CASSLAGAGANVLTF.

This clonotype was detected ten times or more. The chain has TRBV5-1 and TRBJ1-6, with TRBD1 matching over 11 bases. Trimming cost V 4 bases and J 9 bases; bases outside gene matches: 3. The CDR3 runs 14 residues. Per the germline V gene, CDR1 is SGHRS and CDR2 is YFSETQ. CDR3 coding DNA: TGCGCCAGCAGCCCCGGACAGGGGGCTTCACCCCTCCACTTT. It yields the protein CASSPGQGASPLHF.

The chain has TRBV14 and TRBJ2-3; D could derive from TRBD1 or TRBD2 (5 bases each). V was cut by 2 bases and J by 0 bases, with 12 bases left in between. The CDR3 totals 16 residues. Germline CDR1 SGHDN, CDR2 FVKESK. The chain's CDR3 is CASSQPRGASTDTQYF. For the CDR3, the DNA is TGTGCCAGCAGCCAACCGAGGGGAGCTAGCACAGATACGCAGTATTTT.